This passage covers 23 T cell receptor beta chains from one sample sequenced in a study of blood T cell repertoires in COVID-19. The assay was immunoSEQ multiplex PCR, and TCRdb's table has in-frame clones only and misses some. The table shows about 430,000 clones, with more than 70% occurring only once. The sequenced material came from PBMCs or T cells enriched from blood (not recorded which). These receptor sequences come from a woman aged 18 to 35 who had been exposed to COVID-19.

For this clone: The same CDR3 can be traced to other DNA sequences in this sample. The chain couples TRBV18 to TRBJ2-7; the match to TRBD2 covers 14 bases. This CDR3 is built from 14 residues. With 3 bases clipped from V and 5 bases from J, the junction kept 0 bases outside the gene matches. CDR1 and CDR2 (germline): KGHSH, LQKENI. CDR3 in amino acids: CASSPGLAGDEQYF. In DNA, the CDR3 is TGTGCCAGCTCACCGGGACTAGCGGGAGACGAGCAGTACTTC.

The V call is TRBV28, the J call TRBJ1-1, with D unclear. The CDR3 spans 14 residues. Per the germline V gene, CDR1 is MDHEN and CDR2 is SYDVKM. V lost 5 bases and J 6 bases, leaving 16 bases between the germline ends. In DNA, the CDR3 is TGTGCCAGCAGTCTTGACTGGGTAAATGCTGAAGCTTTCTTT. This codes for CASSLDWVNAEAFF.

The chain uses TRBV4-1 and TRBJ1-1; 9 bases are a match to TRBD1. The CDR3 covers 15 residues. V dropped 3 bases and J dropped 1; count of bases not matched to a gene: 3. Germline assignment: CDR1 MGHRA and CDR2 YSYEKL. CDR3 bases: TGCGCCAGCAGCCACCCGGACAGGGGGAACACTGAAGCTTTCTTT. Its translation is CASSHPDRGNTEAFF.

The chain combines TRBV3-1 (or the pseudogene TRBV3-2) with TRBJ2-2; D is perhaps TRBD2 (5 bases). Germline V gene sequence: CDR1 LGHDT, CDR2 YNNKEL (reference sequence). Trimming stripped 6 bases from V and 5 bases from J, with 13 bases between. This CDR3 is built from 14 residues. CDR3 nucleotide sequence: TGTGCCAGCAGGGTGATGGGGAGAACCGGGGAGCTGTTTTTT. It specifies CASRVMGRTGELFF.

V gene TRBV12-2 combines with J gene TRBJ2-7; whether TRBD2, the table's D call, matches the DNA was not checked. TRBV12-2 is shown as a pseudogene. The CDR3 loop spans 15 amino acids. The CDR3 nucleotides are TGTGCAAGTCGCTGGGGACTAGCGGTAACCTACGAGCAGTACTTC. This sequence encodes CASRWGLAVTYEQYF.

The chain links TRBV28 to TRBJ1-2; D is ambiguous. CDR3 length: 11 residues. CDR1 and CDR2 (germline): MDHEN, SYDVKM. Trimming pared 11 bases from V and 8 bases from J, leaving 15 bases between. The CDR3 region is CAERGFPGYTF. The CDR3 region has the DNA TGTGCCGAACGGGGTTTCCCCGGCTACACCTTC.

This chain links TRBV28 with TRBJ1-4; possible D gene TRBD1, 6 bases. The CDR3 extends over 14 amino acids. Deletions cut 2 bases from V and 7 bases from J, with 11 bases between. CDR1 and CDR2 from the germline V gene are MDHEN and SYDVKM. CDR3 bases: TGTGCCAGCAGTTTACAGGGGTCGGGTGAAAAACTGTTTTTT. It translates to CASSLQGSGEKLFF.

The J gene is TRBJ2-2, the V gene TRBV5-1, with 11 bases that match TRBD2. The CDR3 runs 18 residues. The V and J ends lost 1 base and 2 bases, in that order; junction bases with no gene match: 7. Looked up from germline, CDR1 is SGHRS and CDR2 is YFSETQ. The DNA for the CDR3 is TGCGCCAGCAGCTTGCGTAGCGGGGGGGGTTTTAACACCGGGGAGCTGTTTTTT. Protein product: CASSLRSGGGFNTGELFF.

CDR3 nucleotide sequence: TGTGCCAGCAGCCCCTTCCAGGGAAGCTACGAGCAGTACTTC. Translation: CASSPFQGSYEQYF. This rearrangement joins TRBV7-3 to TRBJ2-7; D is perhaps TRBD1 (5 bases). CDR3 length: 14 amino acids. Germline CDR1 reads SGHTA; CDR2 reads FQGTGA. The V and J ends lost 5 bases and 3 bases respectively, with 14 bases between them.

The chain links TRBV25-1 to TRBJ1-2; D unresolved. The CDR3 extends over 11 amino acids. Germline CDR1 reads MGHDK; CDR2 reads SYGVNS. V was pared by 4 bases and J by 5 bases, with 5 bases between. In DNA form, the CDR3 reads TGTGCCAGCAGTGTCCTTTATGGCTACACCTTC. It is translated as CASSVLYGYTF.

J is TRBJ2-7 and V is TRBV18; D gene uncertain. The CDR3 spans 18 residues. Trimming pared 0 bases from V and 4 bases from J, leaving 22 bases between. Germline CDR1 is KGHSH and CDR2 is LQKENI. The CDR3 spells CASSPPNSLNRKLYEQYF. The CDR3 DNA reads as TGTGCCAGCTCACCACCGAATTCACTGAATCGCAAACTTTACGAGCAGTACTTC.

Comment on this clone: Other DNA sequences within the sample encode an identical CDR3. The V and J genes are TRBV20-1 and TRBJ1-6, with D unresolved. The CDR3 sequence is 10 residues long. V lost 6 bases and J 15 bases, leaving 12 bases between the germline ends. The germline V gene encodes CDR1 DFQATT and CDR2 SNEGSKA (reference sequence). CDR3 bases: TGCAGTGCGACAAATATGCTCCTCCACTTT. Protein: CSATNMLLHF.

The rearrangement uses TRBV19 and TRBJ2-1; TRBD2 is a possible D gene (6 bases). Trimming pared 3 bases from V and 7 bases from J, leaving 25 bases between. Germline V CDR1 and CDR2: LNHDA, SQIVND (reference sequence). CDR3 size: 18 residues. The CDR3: CASSIPPRTTFRGNEQFF. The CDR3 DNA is TGTGCCAGTAGTATCCCACCCAGGACTACCTTTCGGGGAAATGAGCAGTTCTTC.

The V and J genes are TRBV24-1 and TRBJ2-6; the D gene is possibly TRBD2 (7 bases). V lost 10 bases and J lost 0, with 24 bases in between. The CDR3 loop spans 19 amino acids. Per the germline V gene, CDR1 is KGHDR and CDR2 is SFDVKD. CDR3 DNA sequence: TGTGCCACGTCTTGGTGGGGGGGCCTAACTCTCTCTGGGGCCAACGTCCTGACTTTC. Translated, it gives CATSWWGGLTLSGANVLTF.

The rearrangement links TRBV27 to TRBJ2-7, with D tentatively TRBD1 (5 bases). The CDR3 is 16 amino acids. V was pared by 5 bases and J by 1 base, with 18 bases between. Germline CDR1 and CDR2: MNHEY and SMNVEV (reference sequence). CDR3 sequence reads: CASSPKGQGRSYEQYF. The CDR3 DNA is TGTGCCAGCAGTCCCAAGGGGCAGGGCAGATCCTACGAGCAGTACTTC.

The CDR3 spells CASSLGAGNEKLFF. In DNA form, the CDR3 reads TGTGCCAGCAGTTTAGGGGCCGGGAATGAAAAACTGTTTTTT. This sequence joins TRBV6-5 and TRBJ1-4, with D perhaps TRBD1 (5 bases). Per germline, CDR1 MNHEY and CDR2 SVGAGI. Between the trimmed V and J ends, which lost 4 bases and 5 bases, there was a span of 11 bases. The CDR3 is made up of 14 amino acids.

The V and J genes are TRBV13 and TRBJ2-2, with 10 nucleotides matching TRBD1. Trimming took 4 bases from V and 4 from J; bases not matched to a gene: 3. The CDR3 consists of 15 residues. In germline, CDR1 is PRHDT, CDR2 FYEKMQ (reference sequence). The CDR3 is CASSSGQGTTGELFF. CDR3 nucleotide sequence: TGTGCCAGCAGCTCGGGACAGGGGACCACCGGGGAGCTGTTTTTT.

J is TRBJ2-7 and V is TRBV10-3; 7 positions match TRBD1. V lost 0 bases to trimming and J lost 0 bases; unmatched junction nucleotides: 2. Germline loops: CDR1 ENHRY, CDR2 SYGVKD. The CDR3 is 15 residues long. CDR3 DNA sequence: TGTGCCATCAGTGAGTCGGACAGGAACTCCTACGAGCAGTACTTC. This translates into CAISESDRNSYEQYF.

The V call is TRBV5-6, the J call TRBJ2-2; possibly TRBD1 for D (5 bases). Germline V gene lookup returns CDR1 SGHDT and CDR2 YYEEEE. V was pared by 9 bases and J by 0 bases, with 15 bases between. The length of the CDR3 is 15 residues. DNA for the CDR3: TGTGCCACCCGAGCCCAGGGATCGAACACCGGGGAGCTGTTTTTT. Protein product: CATRAQGSNTGELFF.

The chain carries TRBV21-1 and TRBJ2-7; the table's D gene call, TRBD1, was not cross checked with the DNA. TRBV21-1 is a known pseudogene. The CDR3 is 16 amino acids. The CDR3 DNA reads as TGTGCCAGCAGCAACCGCGCCGAGACAGGTTCCTACGAGCAGTACTTC. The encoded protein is CASSNRAETGSYEQYF.

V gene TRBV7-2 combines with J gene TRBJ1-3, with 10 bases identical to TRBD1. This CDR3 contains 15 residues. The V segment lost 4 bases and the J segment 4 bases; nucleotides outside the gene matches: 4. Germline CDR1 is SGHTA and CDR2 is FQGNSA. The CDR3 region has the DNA TGTGCCAGCAGCTCCGGGACAGGGGTCGGAAACACCATATATTTT. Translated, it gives CASSSGTGVGNTIYF.

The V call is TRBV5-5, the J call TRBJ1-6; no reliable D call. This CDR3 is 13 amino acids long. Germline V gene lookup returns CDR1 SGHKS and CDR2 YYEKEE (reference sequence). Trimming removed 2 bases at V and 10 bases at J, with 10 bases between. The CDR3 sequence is CASSFIVPSPLHF. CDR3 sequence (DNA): TGTGCCAGCAGCTTTATAGTGCCCTCACCCCTCCACTTT.

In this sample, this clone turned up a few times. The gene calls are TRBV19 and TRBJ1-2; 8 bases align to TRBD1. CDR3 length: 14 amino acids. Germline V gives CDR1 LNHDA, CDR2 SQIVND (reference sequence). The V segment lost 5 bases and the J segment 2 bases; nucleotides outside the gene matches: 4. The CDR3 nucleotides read TGTGCCAGTAGTTACCCAGGGGGCAACTATGGCTACACCTTC. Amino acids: CASSYPGGNYGYTF.